Listed below are T cell receptor beta chains from one sample, sequenced in a study of PD-1 blockade in classical Hodgkin lymphoma. Some clones are missing from TCRdb's copy, which holds only in-frame ones; the method was immunoSEQ multiplex PCR. The sample lists roughly 61,000 clones; 80% to 90% were seen once. This sample comprised peripheral blood mononuclear cells (PBMCs), obtained at baseline. These receptors came from a human donor with classical Hodgkin lymphoma. CDR3s include the opening cysteine and the closing phenylalanine or tryptophan. A D gene is named only where the DNA matches it firmly. Not all rows give a size; the values are once, few, many and, for expanded clones, a class.

J | size | D | V | DNA | CDR3
TRBJ2-7 | NA | NA | TRBV6-1 | TGTGCCAGCAAGGGGACACCCTATCGGTCCGAGCAGTACTTC | CASKGTPYRSEQYF
TRBJ2-3 | NA | TRBD2 | TRBV10-3 | TGTGCCATCAGGGAAAGCGGGGGCTCCCGCACAGATACGCAGTATTTT | CAIRESGGSRTDTQYF
TRBJ1-1 | NA | NA | TRBV19 | TGTGCCAGTAGTCCTTACTTGAACACTGAAGCTTTCTTT | CASSPYLNTEAFF
TRBJ2-2 | once | TRBD2 | TRBV5-4 | TGTGCCAGCAGCTTCGGGACTAGGTTAGGGGAGCTGTTTTTT | CASSFGTRLGELFF
TRBJ2-3 | NA | TRBD2 | TRBV9 | TGTGCCAGCAGTTTTACCGGGGGGAGCACAGATACGCAGTATTTT | CASSFTGGSTDTQYF
TRBJ2-1 | NA | TRBD2 | TRBV6-6 | TGTGCCAGCAGTACTAGCGGGGGTTTTAATGAGCAGTTCTTC | CASSTSGGFNEQFF
TRBJ1-5 | NA | TRBD1 | TRBV5-1 | TGCGCCAGCAGCTTTTCAGGGGGAGGTCAGCCCCAGCATTTT | CASSFSGGGQPQHF
TRBJ1-1 | few | NA | TRBV30 | TGTGCCTGGAGGGGTTACAGGGACGCTGAAGCTTTCTTT | CAWRGYRDAEAFF
TRBJ2-3 | NA | NA | TRBV5-4 | TGTGCCAGCAGCTTGGAACAGGAAAGCACAGATACGCAGTATTTT | CASSLEQESTDTQYF
TRBJ2-7 | NA | NA | TRBV10-1 | TGCGCCAGCCGGGTCGGACAGTTGTGCTACGAGCAGTACTTC | CASRVGQLCYEQYF
TRBJ1-6 | NA | NA | TRBV20-1 | TGCAGTGCCCCGGGGCCGGGACACCTCCACTTT | CSAPGPGHLHF
TRBJ2-1 | once | TRBD2 | TRBV7-9 | TGTGCCAGCAGCTTAGAGCGGGGGAGTCAGGATGAGCAGTTCTTC | CASSLERGSQDEQFF
TRBJ1-1 | NA | TRBD1 | TRBV14 | TGTGCCAGCAGCCACCCGACAGGGTCCATGAACACTGAAGCTTTCTTT | CASSHPTGSMNTEAFF
TRBJ1-5 | NA | TRBD1 | TRBV19 | TGTGCCAGTAGCGGGACAGGGGGCGCGGAAAATCAGCCCCAGCATTTT | CASSGTGGAENQPQHF
TRBJ1-2 | NA | TRBD1 | TRBV27 | TGTGCCAGCAGTTTATCTGTTGGGACAGGGGGCGATGGCTACACCTTC | CASSLSVGTGGDGYTF
TRBJ1-1 | NA | NA | TRBV19 | TGTGCCAGTAGCTCGGATGTAACTGAAGCTTTCTTT | CASSSDVTEAFF
TRBJ1-1 | NA | NA | TRBV7-9 | TGTGCCAGCAGCTTGGGTATCGAGGGCTCTGAAGCTTTCTTT | CASSLGIEGSEAFF
TRBJ2-7 | NA | NA | TRBV5-1 | TGCGCCAGCAGCTTGGAGGACTCGACCTACGAGCAGTACTTC | CASSLEDSTYEQYF
TRBJ1-2 | NA | NA | TRBV7-2 | TGTGCCAGCAGCTCCTGGGGGGGATTCGGCTATGGCTACACCTTC | CASSSWGGFGYGYTF
TRBJ1-2 | NA | NA | TRBV6-1 | TGTGCCAGCGTAGATCTCAGAACATATGGCTACACCTTC | CASVDLRTYGYTF
TRBJ2-6 | NA | NA | TRBV11-2 | TGTGCCAGCACCCCTGCAGGAGACCCTGGGGCCAACGTCCTGACTTTC | CASTPAGDPGANVLTF
TRBJ1-1 | NA | NA | TRBV9 | TGTGCCAGCAGCGTAGCACAGAAGAACACTGAAGCTTTCTTT | CASSVAQKNTEAFF
TRBJ1-6 | few | NA | TRBV5-6 | TGTGCCAGCAGCTTTGGGACGGGGTATAATTCACCCCTCCACTTT | CASSFGTGYNSPLHF
TRBJ1-1 | NA | NA | TRBV7-7 | TGTGCTAGCAGCTTGCAGGGAGGCACTGAAGCTTTCTTT | CASSLQGGTEAFF
TRBJ1-2 | few | NA | TRBV19 | TGTGCCCCCATCTCTAACGAGAATGGCTACACCTTC | CAPISNENGYTF
TRBJ1-4 | NA | NA | TRBV7-9 | TGTGCCAGCAGCCCGCGGGGCGCAACTAATGAAAAACTGTTTTTT | CASSPRGATNEKLFF
TRBJ2-1 | NA | NA | TRBV29-1 | TGCAGCGTTGAACTCAGAAACAATGAGCAGTTCTTC | CSVELRNNEQFF
TRBJ1-5 | NA | NA | TRBV27 | TGTGCCAGCAGTTCAGTTTATAGCAATCAGCCCCAGCATTTT | CASSSVYSNQPQHF
TRBJ1-6 | few | NA | TRBV19 | TGTGCCAGTAGTCCAACGGACAGATCTTCACCCCTCCACTTT | CASSPTDRSSPLHF
TRBJ2-7 | NA | NA | TRBV5-6 | TGTGCCAGCAGCTTGGGAGGGATCGGATCCTACGAGCAGTACTTC | CASSLGGIGSYEQYF
TRBJ1-3 | NA | NA | TRBV14 | TGTGCCAGCAGCCAAGTCGTTGGAAACACCATATATTTT | CASSQVVGNTIYF
TRBJ2-7 | NA | NA | TRBV6-1 | TGTGCCAGCAGTGAATGGAAACCCGAGCAGTACTTC | CASSEWKPEQYF
TRBJ2-5 | NA | NA | TRBV7-9 | TGTGCCAGCAGCTTAGTTCTGGAGACCCAGTACTTC | CASSLVLETQYF
TRBJ1-5 | NA | NA | TRBV10-3 | TGTGCCATCAGTGAGCCCGGGAACAATCAGCCCCAGCATTTT | CAISEPGNNQPQHF
TRBJ2-3 | NA | NA | TRBV7-9 | TGTGCCAGCAGCTTGCCCACAGATACGCAGTATTTT | CASSLPTDTQYF
TRBJ2-5 | NA | NA | TRBV5-1 | TGCGCCAGCAGCTTGGGAGGGGGGCTGCAAGAGACCCAGTACTTC | CASSLGGGLQETQYF
TRBJ1-6 | NA | TRBD1 | TRBV6-1 | TGTGCCAGCAGTGCCTACGGGGGACAGGGGGCCGGTTCACCCCTCCACTTT | CASSAYGGQGAGSPLHF
TRBJ1-4 | NA | NA | TRBV7-9 | TGTGCCAGCAGCATCAGGGAGTTTGAAAAACTGTTTTTT | CASSIREFEKLFF
TRBJ1-2 | once | NA | TRBV7-9 | TGTGCCAGCAGCTTGGACCTGAAGGGCTACACCTTC | CASSLDLKGYTF
TRBJ2-5 | NA | TRBD2 | TRBV5-6 | TGTGCCAGCAGCTCCAAGGGACTACCAGAGACCCAGTACTTC | CASSSKGLPETQYF
TRBJ2-7 | NA | NA | TRBV5-4 | TGTGCCAGCAGCTTGATCACAGAACCCTACGAGCAGTACTTC | CASSLITEPYEQYF
TRBJ2-2 | NA | TRBD1 | TRBV10-3 | TGTGCCATCAGGATAGGGACAGGGGGATACAGCGGGGAGCTGTTTTTT | CAIRIGTGGYSGELFF
TRBJ2-1 | NA | TRBD2 | TRBV7-8 | TGTGCCAGCAGCTTAGTCATAGCGGGGGGTTACAATGAGCAGTTCTTC | CASSLVIAGGYNEQFF